Listed here are 10 T cell receptor beta chains from one sample, sequenced in a study of identical twins. TCRdb reprocessed the 5' RACE reads via MiXCR and lists one record per CDR3 protein. The sample has 420,000 or so distinct CDR3 sequences, around a sixth seen once. The sample was naive T cells sorted from blood. The receptors here all came from a man between 50 and 59 years old in good health.

This clonotype was seen a few times. The V call is TRBV12-3 or TRBV12-4, the J call TRBJ2-3, with D perhaps given as TRBD1 or TRBD2 (5 bases each). V gave up 3 bases and J gave up 6 bases, with 7 bases separating them. This CDR3 region has 12 residues. CDR3 in DNA: TGTGCCAGCAGTTTTTGGGGGGATACGCAGTATTTT. It is translated as CASSFWGDTQYF.

This clonotype has more than one count but fewer than ten. The rearrangement links TRBV10-3 to TRBJ2-1, with a possible D match to TRBD2 (6 bases). Germline CDR1 reads ENHRY; CDR2 reads SYGVKD. V lost 4 bases and J lost 2, with 9 bases in between. The length of the CDR3 is 14 residues. DNA of the CDR3: TGTGCCATCAGTGGACTAGACCCCTACAATGAGCAGTTCTTC. It specifies CAISGLDPYNEQFF.

This clonotype was recorded a few times. DNA for the CDR3: TGTGCCAGCAGCCCCGGAGGAGGACTAGCGGGAGTCGAGCAGTACTTC. Translated: CASSPGGGLAGVEQYF. The rearrangement links TRBV3-1 to TRBJ2-7, with 13 bases aligning to TRBD2. J gave up 6 bases and V 4 bases, and 9 bases lay outside the gene matches. The germline gives CDR1 LGHDT, CDR2 YNNKEL (reference sequence). The CDR3 spans 16 residues.

This clonotype was picked up a small number of times. V usage is TRBV29-1 and J usage is TRBJ2-3; D unclear. The CDR3 extends over 14 amino acids. Germline loops: CDR1 SQVTM, CDR2 ANQGSEA. Trimming removed 1 base at V and 2 bases at J, with 10 bases between. The DNA of the CDR3 is TGCAGCGTTGAAGGGCTGCGGTCCACAGATACGCAGTATTTT. It encodes CSVEGLRSTDTQYF.

The chain recombines TRBV11-1 with TRBJ2-3; D remains unclear. The CDR3 is made up of 12 amino acids. V gave up 7 bases and J gave up 4 bases, with 9 bases separating them. CDR1 and CDR2 (germline): SGHAT, FQDESV (reference sequence). The CDR3 DNA reads TGTGCCAGCACCCGAACCCCAGATACGCAGTATTTT. As protein: CASTRTPDTQYF.

This chain uses TRBV11-2 with TRBJ2-1; D might be TRBD2 (6 bases). This CDR3 comprises 18 residues. V lost 1 base to trimming and J lost 1 base, with 17 bases between them. Germline V gene data show CDR1 as SGHAT and CDR2 as FQNNGV. As DNA, the CDR3 is TGTGCCAGCAGCTTAGTTAGTAGCGGACCCACATCCTACAATGAGCAGTTCTTC. It codes for CASSLVSSGPTSYNEQFF.

In this sample, this clonotype turned up a few times. V usage is TRBV6-5 and J usage is TRBJ2-7; 13 positions agree with TRBD2. The CDR3 is 15 amino acids. The ends lost 2 bases at V and 7 bases at J; junction bases unmatched: 5. Germline CDR1 MNHEY, CDR2 SVGAGI. The CDR3 DNA is TGTGCCAGCAGTTACCTGACTAGCGGGAGGATGGAGCAGTACTTC. It is translated as CASSYLTSGRMEQYF.

V usage is TRBV11-1 and J usage is TRBJ2-7, with D perhaps assigned TRBD1 or TRBD2 (5 bases each). The CDR3 covers 15 residues. V lost 1 base and J lost 1, with 11 bases in between. Germline values: CDR1 SGHAT, CDR2 FQDESV (reference sequence). In nucleotides, the CDR3 is TGTGCCAGCAGCTTAGAAGGGACGCCGTCCTACGAGCAGTACTTC. Translating it yields CASSLEGTPSYEQYF.

In its sample, this clonotype was seen a few times. This rearrangement joins TRBV27 to TRBJ1-3, with TRBD1 matching 7 bases. Germline lookup yields CDR1 MNHEY and CDR2 SMNVEV (reference sequence). This CDR3 region has 16 residues. After removal of 5 bases from V and 1 base from J, the junction contained 8 bases not matched to a gene. This CDR3 reads CASSPGQVQSGNTIYF. CDR3 nucleotides: TGTGCCAGCAGTCCCGGACAGGTTCAGTCTGGAAACACCATATATTTT.

This clonotype has a handful of counts. The chain couples TRBV6-2 or TRBV6-3 to TRBJ2-2, with D hard to call. The V gene's germline CDR1 is MNHEY and CDR2 SVGEGT. V lost 1 base and J 2 bases, leaving 2 bases between the germline ends. The CDR3 loop spans 13 amino acids. The CDR3: CASSYYNTGELFF. DNA of the CDR3: TGTGCCAGCAGTTACTATAACACCGGGGAGCTGTTTTTT.